The rows below give T cell receptor beta chains drawn from one sample of a study of cytomegalovirus exposure and HLA in healthy donors. Produced via immunoSEQ multiplex PCR; TCRdb's table is partial and in-frame only. The sample consists of about 140,000 clones, approximately 80% of them appearing once. The sequenced material came from PBMCs. The receptors derive from a boy younger than 10 in good health and CMV-seronegative. CDR3s include the opening cysteine and the closing phenylalanine or tryptophan. The D gene is left open where the match is weak. Only some rows state a clone size, as once, few, many or a class for expanded clones.

D gene: TRBD2
J gene: TRBJ2-3
clone size: once
V gene: TRBV7-9
CDR3 DNA: TGTGCCAGCAGCTTATTTCCCGGGAGGACCACAGATACGCAGTATTTT
CDR3 protein: CASSLFPGRTTDTQYF

D gene: -
J gene: TRBJ2-5
clone size: -
V gene: TRBV9
CDR3 DNA: TGTGCCAGCAGCGTAGCTATAACAGGGCAAGAGACCCAGTACTTC
CDR3 protein: CASSVAITGQETQYF

D gene: TRBD2
J gene: TRBJ2-3
clone size: -
V gene: TRBV7-8
CDR3 DNA: TGTGCCAGCAGCCTCGAGCGGGGCGCTAACGGGTATTTT
CDR3 protein: CASSLERGANGYF

D gene: TRBD2
J gene: TRBJ2-3
clone size: -
V gene: TRBV5-1
CDR3 DNA: TGCGCCAGCAGCTTTGGCGGGGGTCCAGATACGCAGTATTTT
CDR3 protein: CASSFGGGPDTQYF

D gene: TRBD2
J gene: TRBJ2-1
clone size: -
V gene: TRBV6-6
CDR3 DNA: TGTGCCAGCAGTGACTACCGGGAGGGTTACAATGAGCAGTTCTTC
CDR3 protein: CASSDYREGYNEQFF

D gene: -
J gene: TRBJ2-5
clone size: -
V gene: TRBV28
CDR3 DNA: TGTGCCAGCCGGATATCGGGTAGCCAAGAGACCCAGTACTTC
CDR3 protein: CASRISGSQETQYF

D gene: -
J gene: TRBJ2-3
clone size: -
V gene: TRBV29-1
CDR3 DNA: TGCAGCGCCGGAGATACGCAGTATTTT
CDR3 protein: CSAGDTQYF

D gene: TRBD1
J gene: TRBJ1-3
clone size: -
V gene: TRBV7-8
CDR3 DNA: TGTGCCAGCAGCTACGAGGGACAGGCGGGAAACACCATATATTTT
CDR3 protein: CASSYEGQAGNTIYF

D gene: -
J gene: TRBJ1-2
clone size: -
V gene: TRBV10-3
CDR3 DNA: TGTGCCATCAGTGAATCCCAGGTCTACAACTATGGCTACACCTTC
CDR3 protein: CAISESQVYNYGYTF

D gene: -
J gene: TRBJ2-7
clone size: -
V gene: TRBV19
CDR3 DNA: TGTGCCAGTAGTCCCCTACCAGGGCGGCACGAGCAGTACTTC
CDR3 protein: CASSPLPGRHEQYF

D gene: -
J gene: TRBJ2-1
clone size: -
V gene: TRBV7-2
CDR3 DNA: TGTGCCAGCAGCTCACAGGGTGGCTCCTACAATGAGCAGTTCTTC
CDR3 protein: CASSSQGGSYNEQFF

D gene: TRBD1
J gene: TRBJ1-1
clone size: once
V gene: TRBV25-1
CDR3 DNA: TGTGCCTCCACGGGGGACAGACACACTGAAGCTTTCTTT
CDR3 protein: CASTGDRHTEAFF

D gene: TRBD2
J gene: TRBJ2-5
clone size: once
V gene: TRBV11-1
CDR3 DNA: TGTGCCAGCAGCTTATTTCCTCTAGCGGATATCCCCAGGGAGACCCAGTACTTC
CDR3 protein: CASSLFPLADIPRETQYF

D gene: -
J gene: TRBJ2-5
clone size: once
V gene: TRBV27
CDR3 DNA: TGTGCCAGCAGCACAGAAGAGACCCAGTACTTC
CDR3 protein: CASSTEETQYF

D gene: -
J gene: TRBJ1-5
clone size: -
V gene: TRBV19
CDR3 DNA: TGTGCCAGTAGCCTAAGGTCAGGGAACGGCAATCAGCCCCAGCATTTT
CDR3 protein: CASSLRSGNGNQPQHF

D gene: TRBD1
J gene: TRBJ1-3
clone size: -
V gene: TRBV9
CDR3 DNA: TGTGCCAGCAGCACCGACCCGACAGGGATAGGAAACACCATATATTTT
CDR3 protein: CASSTDPTGIGNTIYF

D gene: -
J gene: TRBJ1-6
clone size: -
V gene: TRBV5-4
CDR3 DNA: TGTGCCAGCAGCTCTGGCGGTGGAGGGGCCCATTCACCCCTCCACTTT
CDR3 protein: CASSSGGGGAHSPLHF

D gene: -
J gene: TRBJ1-3
clone size: -
V gene: TRBV13
CDR3 DNA: TGTGCCAGCAGCTTAAAGGAGTCTGGAAACACCATATATTTT
CDR3 protein: CASSLKESGNTIYF

D gene: -
J gene: TRBJ1-1
clone size: -
V gene: TRBV2
CDR3 DNA: TGTGCCAGCAGGGACCGAGGCAGGGGCTACACTGAAGCTTTCTTT
CDR3 protein: CASRDRGRGYTEAFF

D gene: TRBD2
J gene: TRBJ2-3
clone size: -
V gene: TRBV5-1
CDR3 DNA: TGCGCCAGCAGCTTCGGAGCGCCGGGACTAGCGGCCCTCACAGATACGCAGTATTTT
CDR3 protein: CASSFGAPGLAALTDTQYF

D gene: -
J gene: TRBJ1-2
clone size: -
V gene: TRBV7-9
CDR3 DNA: TGTGCCAGCAGCTTATTGAAGGGAGCTAACTATGGCTACACCTTC
CDR3 protein: CASSLLKGANYGYTF

D gene: -
J gene: TRBJ1-2
clone size: -
V gene: TRBV30
CDR3 DNA: TGTGCCTGGAGTGTAACTTTACTACGGAGCGACCGAAGGAACTATGGCTACACCTTC
CDR3 protein: CAWSVTLLRSDRRNYGYTF

D gene: -
J gene: TRBJ1-1
clone size: once
V gene: TRBV2
CDR3 DNA: TGTGCCAGCAGCGGCTGGGCGAACACTGAAGCTTTCTTT
CDR3 protein: CASSGWANTEAFF

D gene: TRBD2
J gene: TRBJ2-4
clone size: -
V gene: TRBV7-9
CDR3 DNA: TGTGCCAGCAGCTTAGCGGGAGGGCTACGGGAGAACATTCAGTACTTC
CDR3 protein: CASSLAGGLRENIQYF

D gene: -
J gene: TRBJ2-1
clone size: -
V gene: TRBV7-9
CDR3 DNA: TGTGCCAGCAGCTTCCAGGGTTCGATAGGTGAGCAGTTCTTC
CDR3 protein: CASSFQGSIGEQFF

D gene: -
J gene: TRBJ2-1
clone size: -
V gene: TRBV7-3
CDR3 DNA: TGTGCCAGCAGCTCCGTGACAGGGAGGAATGAGCAGTTCTTC
CDR3 protein: CASSSVTGRNEQFF

D gene: -
J gene: TRBJ2-3
clone size: -
V gene: TRBV5-1
CDR3 DNA: TGCGCCAGCAGCTCCGGACAGCCTCTCGGGGCAGATACGCAGTATTTT
CDR3 protein: CASSSGQPLGADTQYF

D gene: TRBD1
J gene: TRBJ2-2
clone size: -
V gene: TRBV7-8
CDR3 DNA: TGTGCCAGCAGCTTATCACGACAGGGGACCGGGGAGCTGTTTTTT
CDR3 protein: CASSLSRQGTGELFF

D gene: TRBD1
J gene: TRBJ1-2
clone size: once
V gene: TRBV7-8
CDR3 DNA: TGTGCCAGCAGCCCACAGGGGAGGACGACCTATGGCTACACCTTC
CDR3 protein: CASSPQGRTTYGYTF

D gene: -
J gene: TRBJ1-2
clone size: once
V gene: TRBV25-1
CDR3 DNA: TGTGCCAGCAGTCAGGCAGACATTTTCTATGGCTACACCTTC
CDR3 protein: CASSQADIFYGYTF

D gene: -
J gene: TRBJ2-7
clone size: -
V gene: TRBV28
CDR3 DNA: TGTGCCAGCAGTTTCCCACACAAGAATATCTACGAGCAGTACTTC
CDR3 protein: CASSFPHKNIYEQYF

D gene: TRBD1
J gene: TRBJ2-7
clone size: -
V gene: TRBV28
CDR3 DNA: TGTGCCAGCAGTCCCGGGACAGGGCCCACGCCCTCCTACGAGCAGTACTTC
CDR3 protein: CASSPGTGPTPSYEQYF

D gene: -
J gene: TRBJ2-1
clone size: -
V gene: TRBV5-1
CDR3 DNA: TGCGCCAGCAGCTTGTCGAGCGGGTACAAGAATGAGCAGTTCTTC
CDR3 protein: CASSLSSGYKNEQFF

D gene: -
J gene: TRBJ2-3
clone size: -
V gene: TRBV7-9
CDR3 DNA: TGTGCCGGGGCTCGGCCCGGACCTAGCACAGATACGCAGTATTTT
CDR3 protein: CAGARPGPSTDTQYF

D gene: TRBD1
J gene: TRBJ1-1
clone size: -
V gene: TRBV5-1
CDR3 DNA: TGCGCCAGCAGCTTGGAAACAGGGGGTGAAGCTTTCTTT
CDR3 protein: CASSLETGGEAFF

D gene: -
J gene: TRBJ1-4
clone size: -
V gene: TRBV4-1
CDR3 DNA: TGCGCCAGCAGCCAAGGCCGGGTTTTTAATGAAAAACTGTTTTTT
CDR3 protein: CASSQGRVFNEKLFF

D gene: -
J gene: TRBJ2-7
clone size: few
V gene: TRBV6-6
CDR3 DNA: TGTGCCAGCAGCCTAAGGGGCTACGAGCAGTACTTC
CDR3 protein: CASSLRGYEQYF

D gene: -
J gene: TRBJ1-5
clone size: -
V gene: TRBV5-5
CDR3 DNA: TGTGCCAGCAGCTTGGGGTACAACAGGGCTGGCGGCAATCAGCCCCAGCATTTT
CDR3 protein: CASSLGYNRAGGNQPQHF

D gene: -
J gene: TRBJ2-7
clone size: -
V gene: TRBV7-6
CDR3 DNA: TGTGCCAGCAGCTTCGCGGGACAGTCATACTACGAGCAGTACTTC
CDR3 protein: CASSFAGQSYYEQYF

D gene: -
J gene: TRBJ1-4
clone size: -
V gene: TRBV7-2
CDR3 DNA: TGTGCCAGCAGCCGTCGGTTCACAACTAATGAAAAACTGTTTTTT
CDR3 protein: CASSRRFTTNEKLFF

D gene: -
J gene: TRBJ2-4
clone size: once
V gene: TRBV7-9
CDR3 DNA: TGTGCCAGCAGCTGGGGCCTGCGGTCTGGAGACATTCAGTACTTC
CDR3 protein: CASSWGLRSGDIQYF

D gene: TRBD1
J gene: TRBJ1-3
clone size: -
V gene: TRBV6-1
CDR3 DNA: TGTGCCAGCAAGATCGGACAGGGGTGGAAAAACACCATATATTTT
CDR3 protein: CASKIGQGWKNTIYF

D gene: TRBD2
J gene: TRBJ2-1
clone size: -
V gene: TRBV10-3
CDR3 DNA: TGTGCCACCACGCGGACTAGCGGGAGGGCCTACAATGAGCAGTTCTTC
CDR3 protein: CATTRTSGRAYNEQFF

D gene: -
J gene: TRBJ2-1
clone size: -
V gene: TRBV7-2
CDR3 DNA: TGTGCCAGCAGCATGAAAACAGGGGGGGTTAGGAAGTTCTTC
CDR3 protein: CASSMKTGGVRKFF

D gene: -
J gene: TRBJ1-2
clone size: -
V gene: TRBV7-6
CDR3 DNA: TGTGCCAGCAGCCTGGGGACATCGAACTATGGCTACACCTTC
CDR3 protein: CASSLGTSNYGYTF

D gene: -
J gene: TRBJ2-7
clone size: -
V gene: TRBV2
CDR3 DNA: TGTGCCAGCATTCCCCCCGGGGTTAGCTACGAGCAGTACTTC
CDR3 protein: CASIPPGVSYEQYF

D gene: -
J gene: TRBJ2-3
clone size: -
V gene: TRBV5-1
CDR3 DNA: TGCGCCAGCAGCCTGGAAGGGGACACAGATACGCAGTATTTT
CDR3 protein: CASSLEGDTDTQYF

D gene: TRBD2
J gene: TRBJ2-7
clone size: many
V gene: TRBV2
CDR3 DNA: TGTGCCAGCAGTGTCCAGCTAGCGGGGGGCTCCTACGAGCAGTACTTC
CDR3 protein: CASSVQLAGGSYEQYF